This record covers a single T cell receptor (beta chain). The data derive from a study of blood T cell repertoires in COVID-19. Study overall: Material from acute and convalescent COVID-19 was sourced from the United States, Italy and Spain. T cells, B-cell-depleted T cells, or PBMCs supplied cDNA or gDNA.

Per the original methods: Amplified reference gene primers provided the basis for estimating nucleated cell counts. This table comes from immunoSEQ multiplex PCR, and its TCRdb copy is limited to in-frame clones, with some not included. The V and J calls and clone size come from that table; D and trimming were worked out from the DNA. The sample carries about 39,000 clones, around 83% recorded once. This CDR3 has 20 residues. V was pared by 3 bases and J by 4 bases, with 18 bases of the junction left unmatched. Germline V gene sequence: CDR1 MDHEN, CDR2 SYDVKM. The sequenced sample was peripheral blood. The receptor was derived from a man aged 60 to 69 with acute or convalescent COVID-19. The chain has TRBV28 and TRBJ2-7; 13 bases agree with TRBD2. CDR3 bases: TGTGCCAGCAGTTTCAGCCCGGGACTAGCGGGACGTTGGGGCTCATACGAGCAGTACTTC. Translation: CASSFSPGLAGRWGSYEQYF. The full variable domain, with the rest looked up from reference TRBV28 and TRBJ2-7, is DVKVTQSSRYLVKRTGEKVFLECVQDMDHENMFWYRQDPGLGLRLIYFSYDVKMKEKGDIPEGYSVSREKKERFSLILESASTNQTSMYLCASSFSPGLAGRWGSYEQYFGPGTRLTVT.